A single sample is the source of the 18 T cell receptor beta chains below, sequenced in a study of cytomegalovirus exposure and HLA in healthy donors. Researchers ran the PCR with 60 Vbeta and 13 Jbeta primers. The repertoire was sequenced with immunoSEQ multiplex PCR; TCRdb's copy has only in-frame clones and lacks some. Altogether some 40,000 clones are present, approximately 55% being singletons, with the ten largest covering 6.2%. The source material was PBMCs. The receptors shown here come from a woman in her 40s in good health and CMV-seropositive.

The rearrangement uses TRBV4-2 and TRBJ2-1; D unclear. The V gene's germline CDR1 is LGHNA and CDR2 YNFKEQ. The CDR3 has 15 amino acids. V lost 0 bases and J 4 bases, leaving 10 bases between the germline ends. This chain's CDR3 is CASSQEVWAYNEQFF. As DNA, the CDR3 is TGTGCCAGCAGCCAAGAGGTATGGGCGTACAATGAGCAGTTCTTC.

The V gene is TRBV28, the J gene TRBJ1-6; 11 bases fit TRBD1. CDR1 is MDHEN and CDR2 is SYDVKM in the germline V gene. CDR3 length equals 15 residues. The V and J ends lost 6 bases and 11 bases, in that order; junction bases with no gene match: 9. The CDR3 sequence is CASSWDRGFWAPLHF. DNA for the CDR3: TGTGCCAGCAGCTGGGACAGGGGGTTCTGGGCACCCCTCCACTTT.

The V call is TRBV13, the J call TRBJ1-1; maybe TRBD1 (5 bases). CDR1 and CDR2 (germline): PRHDT, FYEKMQ (reference sequence). There are 16 residues in the CDR3. The V gene lost 3 bases and the J gene lost 1 base, with 15 bases spanning the gap. CDR3: CASSFPREGKNTEAFF. For the CDR3, the DNA is TGTGCCAGCAGCTTCCCCAGGGAGGGTAAGAACACTGAAGCTTTCTTT.

This clone was found a few times. This rearrangement joins TRBV2 to TRBJ2-7, with TRBD1 matching 8 bases. From germline, CDR1 is SNHLY and CDR2 FYNNEI. The CDR3 spans 16 residues. The junction had 12 bases not matched to a gene; V was cut back by 8 bases and J by 0 bases. The CDR3 nucleotides are TGTGCCAGCCCCCCATGGCGGGACAGGAGCTCCTACGAGCAGTACTTC. It codes for CASPPWRDRSSYEQYF. The whole variable domain, remainder taken from reference TRBV2 and TRBJ2-7, is EPEVTQTPSHQVTQMGQEVILRCVPISNHLYFYWYRQILGQKVEFLVSFYNNEISEKSEIFDDQFSVERPDGSNFTLKIRSTKLEDSAMYFCASPPWRDRSSYEQYFGPGTRLTVT.

By frequency in the sample, this clone is medium-sized (0.01 to 0.1%). The chain carries TRBV6-1 and TRBJ2-1, with 7 bases fitting TRBD2. The V gene end was trimmed by 4 bases and the J gene end by 7 bases; junction bases not matched to a gene: 22. CDR1 and CDR2 (germline): MNHNS, SASEGT. The CDR3 runs 19 residues. The DNA of the CDR3 is TGTGCCAGCAGTGCTTTCCGGACTAGTACGTTGAATGGGCTTAATGAGCAGTTCTTC. Translated, it gives CASSAFRTSTLNGLNEQFF.

As DNA, the CDR3 is TGCAGCGTTGCCTTGGCCCTAACCAGGGAGCAGTACTTC. Its protein product is CSVALALTREQYF. V usage is TRBV29-1 and J usage is TRBJ2-7; D unclear. Germline V gene sequence: CDR1 SQVTM, CDR2 ANQGSEA. V shed 4 bases and J shed 7 bases, with 17 bases lying between them. This CDR3 is 13 amino acids long.

This clone appeared a few times. J is TRBJ2-3 and V is TRBV5-6, with D possibly matching TRBD2 (5 bases). The germline gives CDR1 SGHDT, CDR2 YYEEEE. V was cut by 3 bases and J by 4 bases, with 9 bases left in between. The CDR3 loop spans 13 amino acids. This chain's CDR3 is CASSSGGPDTQYF. In nucleotides, the CDR3 is TGTGCCAGCAGCTCTGGAGGTCCAGATACGCAGTATTTT.

The V call is TRBV9, the J call TRBJ2-3, with TRBD2 matching over 11 bases. The CDR3 contains 16 residues. Germline CDR1 and CDR2: SGDLS and YYNGEE. Losses at the gene ends were 3 bases for V and 1 base for J; bases not matched to a gene: 4. CDR3 DNA sequence: TGTGCCAGCAGCGAGAGACTAGCGGGGCGCACAGATACGCAGTATTTT. This sequence encodes CASSERLAGRTDTQYF.

J is TRBJ1-2 and V is TRBV10-3; tentative D call: TRBD1 (5 bases). This CDR3 comprises 12 residues. Germline CDR1 ENHRY, CDR2 SYGVKD. The V end lost 2 bases, the J end lost 14 bases, and 15 bases lay between the germline ends. This CDR3 is CAISEPGDRGTF. The CDR3 bases are TGTGCCATCAGTGAGCCTGGGGATCGGGGGACCTTC.

The chain couples TRBV30 to TRBJ1-5; the match to TRBD1 covers 7 bases. V gave up 1 base and J gave up 9 bases; unmatched junction bases: 6. From germline, CDR1 is GTSNPN and CDR2 SVGIG (reference sequence). There are 13 residues in the CDR3. This CDR3 is CAWSEEQGRPQHF. CDR3 nucleotide sequence: TGTGCCTGGAGTGAAGAACAGGGGAGGCCCCAGCATTTT.

This clone was observed a few times. The chain recombines TRBV4-2 with TRBJ2-3; 13 nucleotides match TRBD2. The ends lost 4 bases at V and 4 bases at J; junction bases unmatched: 5. The CDR3 length is 16 residues. Germline lookup yields CDR1 LGHNA and CDR2 YNFKEQ. CDR3 protein: CASSPTSGGGSDTQYF. The CDR3 DNA follows: TGTGCCAGCAGCCCTACTAGCGGGGGGGGTTCAGATACGCAGTATTTT.

This chain joins TRBV4-1 and TRBJ2-1; D gene ambiguous. V gave up 0 bases and J gave up 4 bases, with 13 bases separating them. CDR3 length equals 16 residues. CDR1 is MGHRA and CDR2 is YSYEKL in the germline V gene. CDR3 in amino acids: CASSQENAVGYNEQFF. In nucleotides, the CDR3 is TGCGCCAGCAGCCAAGAAAACGCGGTCGGGTACAATGAGCAGTTCTTC.

The J gene is TRBJ2-5, the V gene TRBV15; D is unresolved. The CDR3 runs 11 residues. The V gene's germline CDR1 is LNHNV and CDR2 YYDKDF (reference sequence). Trimming took 4 bases from V and 6 from J, leaving 6 bases between them. The CDR3 DNA sequence: TGTGCCACCAGCAAGAGTCAGACCCAGTACTTC. Encoded protein: CATSKSQTQYF.

V is TRBV18 and J is TRBJ1-4; TRBD1 aligns across 8 bases. J lost 4 bases, V lost 4 bases, and 5 bases had no gene match. Germline values: CDR1 KGHSH, CDR2 LQKENI. The CDR3 is made up of 15 amino acids. CDR3 DNA: TGTGCCAGCTCACTACTACAGGGGGTTAATGAAAAACTGTTTTTT. Translating gives CASSLLQGVNEKLFF.

J is TRBJ2-3 and V is TRBV7-2; 7 bases fit TRBD2. The trim removed 0 bases at V and 2 bases at J, leaving 5 bases unmatched. The germline CDR1 and CDR2 sequences are SGHTA and FQGNSA. The CDR3 is 16 residues long. For the CDR3, the DNA is TGTGCCAGCAGCTTAGCGGGGGGGTCCGACACAGATACGCAGTATTTT. Its translation: CASSLAGGSDTDTQYF.

This chain links TRBV4-2 with TRBJ1-1; D is unresolved. Between the trimmed V and J ends, which lost 1 base and 1 base, there was a span of 10 bases. CDR1 and CDR2 (germline): LGHNA, YNFKEQ. This CDR3 region has 15 residues. CDR3 loop: CASSQGQTQNTEAFF. In nucleotides, the CDR3 is TGTGCCAGCAGCCAAGGTCAGACACAGAACACTGAAGCTTTCTTT.

This clone was detected once. The J gene is TRBJ2-3, the V gene TRBV9; maybe TRBD2 (6 bases). Trimming shortened V by 2 bases and J by 2 bases, and 9 bases separated the two germline ends. The CDR3 is made up of 14 amino acids. Germline values: CDR1 SGDLS, CDR2 YYNGEE. The CDR3 spells CASSVASDTDTQYF. The CDR3 nucleotides read TGTGCCAGCAGCGTCGCTAGCGACACAGATACGCAGTATTTT.

This clone has only a few counts. This sequence joins TRBV4-3 and TRBJ2-3; the match to TRBD2 covers 7 bases. Germline assignment: CDR1 LGHNA and CDR2 YSLEER. J was trimmed by 0 bases and V by 0 bases; bases with no gene match: 15. This CDR3 comprises 20 residues. CDR3 amino acids: CASSQEGIAGLPGSTDTQYF. CDR3 sequence (DNA): TGCGCCAGCAGCCAAGAGGGAATAGCGGGCCTCCCCGGTAGCACAGATACGCAGTATTTT.